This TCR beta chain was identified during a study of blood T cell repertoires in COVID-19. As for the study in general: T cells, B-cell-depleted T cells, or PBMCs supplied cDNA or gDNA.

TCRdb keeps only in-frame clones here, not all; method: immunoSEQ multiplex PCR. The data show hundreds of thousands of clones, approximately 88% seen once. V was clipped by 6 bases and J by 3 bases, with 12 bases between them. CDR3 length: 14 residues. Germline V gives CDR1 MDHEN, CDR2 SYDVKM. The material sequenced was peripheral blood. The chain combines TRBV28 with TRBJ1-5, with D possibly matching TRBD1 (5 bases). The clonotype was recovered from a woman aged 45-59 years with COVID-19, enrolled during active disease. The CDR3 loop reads CASRPGGNNQPQHF. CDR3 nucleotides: TGTGCCAGCAGACCGGGGGGTAACAATCAGCCCCAGCATTTT.